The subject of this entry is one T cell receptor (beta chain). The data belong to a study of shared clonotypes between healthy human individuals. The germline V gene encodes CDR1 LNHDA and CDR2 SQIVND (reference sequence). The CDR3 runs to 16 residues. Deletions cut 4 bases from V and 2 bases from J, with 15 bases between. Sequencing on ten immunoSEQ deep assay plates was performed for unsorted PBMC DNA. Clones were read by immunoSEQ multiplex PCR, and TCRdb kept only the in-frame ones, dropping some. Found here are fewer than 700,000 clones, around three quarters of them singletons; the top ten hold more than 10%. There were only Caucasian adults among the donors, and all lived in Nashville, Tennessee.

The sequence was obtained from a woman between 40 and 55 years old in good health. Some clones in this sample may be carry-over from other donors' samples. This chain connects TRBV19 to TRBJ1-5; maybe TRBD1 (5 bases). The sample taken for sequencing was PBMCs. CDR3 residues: CASSTGGGMGNQPQHF. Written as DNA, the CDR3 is TGTGCCAGTAGTACTGGGGGGGGTATGGGCAATCAGCCCCAGCATTTT.